The 19 T cell receptor beta chains reported below all come from one sample, sequenced in a study of radiotherapy plus CTLA-4 blockade in lung cancer. Produced via immunoSEQ multiplex PCR; TCRdb's table is partial and in-frame only. The sample consists of 95,000 to 150,000 clones, around 90% of them appearing once. Sample: peripheral blood, taken from a patient treated with radiotherapy plus ipilimumab. These receptors all stem from a human donor with non-small cell lung cancer that progressed on radiotherapy plus ipilimumab.

The gene calls are TRBV6-6 and TRBJ2-7; 10 bases match TRBD1. The trim removed 4 bases at V and 3 bases at J, leaving 9 bases unmatched. The CDR3 runs to 16 residues. Germline V gives CDR1 MNHNY, CDR2 SVGAGI (reference sequence). CDR3 coding DNA: TGTGCCAGCAGTTCCCCGGTTGGACAGGGGGTCTACGAGCAGTACTTC. As protein: CASSSPVGQGVYEQYF.

A single count supports this clone. The genes are TRBV5-1 and TRBJ2-2; 8 nucleotides align to TRBD2. The CDR3 runs 15 residues. Germline CDR1 is SGHRS and CDR2 is YFSETQ. V was pared by 6 bases and J by 5 bases, with 9 bases of the junction left unmatched. This CDR3 is CASNPGLVWTGELFF. The DNA for the CDR3 is TGCGCCAGCAACCCGGGACTAGTCTGGACCGGGGAGCTGTTTTTT.

The rearrangement joins TRBV7-9 to TRBJ2-2; 9 nucleotides align to TRBD2. Germline CDR1 SEHNR, CDR2 FQNEAQ (reference sequence). V gave up 2 bases and J gave up 4 bases; unmatched junction bases: 11. The CDR3 loop spans 18 amino acids. The CDR3 loop reads CASSLRETSGSPTGELFF. The CDR3 DNA reads TGTGCCAGCAGCTTACGGGAGACTAGCGGCAGTCCCACCGGGGAGCTGTTTTTT.

The CDR3 loop is CASRTDRGQQFF. Written as DNA, the CDR3 is TGCGCCAGCAGGACAGACAGGGGGCAGCAGTTCTTC. The gene calls are TRBV5-1 and TRBJ2-1; 10 bases map to TRBD1. Per the germline V gene, CDR1 is SGHRS and CDR2 is YFSETQ. CDR3 length: 12 residues. J was trimmed by 11 bases and V by 5 bases; bases with no gene match: 4.

This chain links TRBV30 with TRBJ2-7, with TRBD1 matching over 7 bases. The V segment lost 4 bases and the J segment 2 bases; nucleotides outside the gene matches: 2. The length of the CDR3 is 12 residues. Germline V gene data show CDR1 as GTSNPN and CDR2 as SVGIG (reference sequence). As DNA, the CDR3 is TGTGCCTGGAACAGGGGACCCTACGAGCAGTACTTC. Protein product: CAWNRGPYEQYF.

CDR3 region: CASSRVAGGVGAKNIQYF. The CDR3 DNA sequence: TGTGCCAGCAGCCGAGTAGCGGGAGGAGTAGGAGCCAAAAACATTCAGTACTTC. V is TRBV27 and J is TRBJ2-4, with 10 bases identical to TRBD2. Germline lookup yields CDR1 MNHEY and CDR2 SMNVEV (reference sequence). The CDR3 loop spans 18 amino acids. Losses at the gene ends were 6 bases for V and 0 bases for J; bases not matched to a gene: 11.

As for this clone: Additional DNA sequences in this sample encode the identical CDR3. This chain uses TRBV29-1 with TRBJ2-7, with 7 bases lining up with TRBD1. The CDR3 consists of 12 residues. Germline V gene lookup returns CDR1 SQVTM and CDR2 ANQGSEA. V lost 4 bases and J lost 0; bases outside the gene matches: 0. The CDR3 bases are TGCAGCGTTGGACAGGGCTCCTACGAGCAGTACTTC. Residues: CSVGQGSYEQYF.

V gene TRBV5-4 combines with J gene TRBJ2-7; 8 positions agree with TRBD2. The germline CDR1 and CDR2 sequences are SGHNT and YYREEE (reference sequence). V lost 1 base, J lost 3 bases, and 0 bases stayed unmatched. There are 13 residues in the CDR3. CDR3 coding DNA: TGTGCCAGCAGCTTGACTAGCGGCTACGAGCAGTACTTC. Amino acids: CASSLTSGYEQYF.

This sequence joins TRBV6-6 and TRBJ1-1; D remains unclear. This CDR3 has 13 residues. Germline CDR1 and CDR2: MNHNY and SVGAGI (reference sequence). The V and J ends lost 2 bases and 5 bases respectively, with 9 bases between them. CDR3 loop: CASSYRVGTEAFF. The DNA of the CDR3 is TGTGCCAGCAGTTACAGGGTGGGGACTGAAGCTTTCTTT.

The gene calls are TRBV6-5 and TRBJ2-1; D remains ambiguous. Germline loops: CDR1 MNHEY, CDR2 SVGAGI. Trimming cost V 2 bases and J 6 bases, with 8 bases left between them. This CDR3 is built from 13 residues. In nucleotides, the CDR3 is TGTGCCAGCAGTTACACCCGCCGCAATGAGCAGTTCTTC. As protein: CASSYTRRNEQFF.

The chain carries TRBV29-1 and TRBJ1-2; D remains unclear. CDR1 is SQVTM, CDR2 ANQGSEA, per germline. V dropped 6 bases and J dropped 1 base, with 15 bases sitting between them. This CDR3 contains 14 residues. This CDR3 is CSVRTPTGNYGYTF. In DNA form, the CDR3 reads TGCAGCGTGAGAACCCCGACGGGTAACTATGGCTACACCTTC.

The table lists this clone with a few counts. The V gene is TRBV7-9, the J gene TRBJ2-7; D is undetermined. The CDR3 has 14 residues. Per the germline V gene, CDR1 is SEHNR and CDR2 is FQNEAQ (reference sequence). Trimming removed 5 bases at V and 2 bases at J, with 13 bases between. The CDR3 loop reads CASSPLLGPYEQYF. The CDR3 DNA reads as TGTGCCAGCAGCCCTCTTTTGGGCCCCTACGAGCAGTACTTC.

The chain carries TRBV11-2 and TRBJ1-1, with TRBD1 matching 8 bases. Germline CDR1 and CDR2: SGHAT and FQNNGV. CDR3 length: 16 residues. V lost 5 bases, J lost 5 bases, and 13 bases stayed unmatched. The DNA for the CDR3 is TGTGCCAGCAGCACCCGCACGGCAGGGGGCCGGACTGAAGCTTTCTTT. Its protein product is CASSTRTAGGRTEAFF.

The chain uses TRBV5-4 and TRBJ1-2; 7 bases align to TRBD1. The junction had 4 bases not matched to a gene; V was cut back by 4 bases and J by 4 bases. Germline assignment: CDR1 SGHNT and CDR2 YYREEE (reference sequence). This CDR3 comprises 13 residues. In nucleotides, the CDR3 is TGTGCCAGCAGCCGTGACAGGGTCTATGGCTACACCTTC. Encoded protein: CASSRDRVYGYTF.

The chain uses TRBV11-2 and TRBJ2-7; tentatively, D is TRBD1 or TRBD2 (6 bases each). V was clipped by 4 bases and J by 2 bases, with 18 bases between them. Looked up from germline, CDR1 is SGHAT and CDR2 is FQNNGV. The CDR3 consists of 16 residues. The CDR3 sequence: CASSWGPRGNTYEQYF. In nucleotides, the CDR3 is TGTGCCAGCAGCTGGGGGCCCCGCGGGAATACCTACGAGCAGTACTTC.

A word on this clone: One junction end does not reproduce the germline sequence, and a read error may be involved. The same CDR3 is also encoded by other DNA sequences in this sample. The V gene is TRBV15, the J gene TRBJ2-7; 12 bases match TRBD2. Germline V gene lookup returns CDR1 LNHNV and CDR2 YYDKDF (reference sequence). The CDR3 has 15 residues. The CDR3 nucleotides read TGTGCTACCAGCAGAGATCGACTAGCGGGAGTCGAGCAGTACTTC. Translation: CATSRDRLAGVEQYF.

The chain is built from TRBV5-1 and TRBJ2-1; 10 bases line up with TRBD2. The junction had 6 bases not matched to a gene; V was cut back by 4 bases and J by 8 bases. The CDR3 extends over 14 amino acids. From germline, CDR1 is SGHRS and CDR2 YFSETQ. The CDR3: CASSQTAGGYEQFF. CDR3 sequence (DNA): TGCGCCAGCAGCCAGACAGCGGGAGGGTATGAGCAGTTCTTC.

The chain carries TRBV6-6 and TRBJ1-2; D may be TRBD1 (5 bases). The CDR3 is made up of 14 amino acids. CDR1 MNHNY and CDR2 SVGAGI come from the germline V gene (reference sequence). Between the trimmed V and J ends, which lost 6 bases and 4 bases, there was a span of 15 bases. The CDR3 bases are TGTGCCAGCAGGGAAACGGGGGTGATCTATGGCTACACCTTC. As protein: CASRETGVIYGYTF.

The V and J genes are TRBV4-1 and TRBJ2-7; 9 bases line up with TRBD1. CDR1 is MGHRA, CDR2 YSYEKL, per germline. V dropped 2 bases and J dropped 3; count of bases not matched to a gene: 8. The CDR3 totals 16 residues. The CDR3 DNA reads as TGCGCCAGCAGCCAAAATGAGGACAGGGGATTCTACGAGCAGTACTTC. The encoded protein is CASSQNEDRGFYEQYF.